The 9 T cell receptor beta chains in this list originate from one sample, sequenced in a study of T cells of healthy individuals. TCRdb re-derived calls from the 5' RACE reads in MiXCR, one entry per CDR3 protein. The data hold more than 85,000 distinct CDR3 sequences, with around 17% observed a single time. These receptors originate from a human donor in good health.

V is TRBV5-6 and J is TRBJ1-2; the D is unclear. Trimming took off 0 bases at V and 9 bases at J, with 12 bases between the two ends. Germline assignment: CDR1 SGHDT and CDR2 YYEEEE. The CDR3 length is 13 residues. The CDR3 DNA reads TGTGCCAGCAGCTTGGCCGGGGAGGGAAGCTACACCTTC. As protein: CASSLAGEGSYTF.

The chain is built from TRBV29-1 and TRBJ1-1, with a tentative D call TRBD1 (5 bases). Trimming left V 8 bases short and J 3 bases short, with 25 bases between. The CDR3 contains 16 residues. Germline-derived CDR1 and CDR2 are SQVTM and ANQGSEA. In nucleotides, the CDR3 is TGCAGCTCCAGGTCCGGGTTTCGGGGGGGTGACACTGAAGCTTTCTTT. Amino acids: CSSRSGFRGGDTEAFF. The variable domain in full, with the rest retrieved from reference TRBV29-1 and TRBJ1-1, is SAVISQKPSRDICQRGTSLTIQCQVDSQVTMMFWYRQQPGQSLTLIATANQGSEATYESGFVIDKFPISRPNLTFSTLTVSNMSPEDSSIYLCSSRSGFRGGDTEAFFGQGTRLTVV.

This clonotype was found a few times. The genes are TRBV28 and TRBJ1-5, with D maybe TRBD1 (5 bases). V lost 7 bases and J 8 bases, leaving 12 bases between the germline ends. The V gene's germline CDR1 is MDHEN and CDR2 SYDVKM. This CDR3 has 12 amino acids. The CDR3 protein is CASTGGWKPQHF. The CDR3 DNA is TGTGCCAGCACTGGGGGATGGAAGCCCCAGCATTTT.

This clonotype was counted between two and nine times. The chain employs TRBV4-3 and TRBJ2-5; TRBD1 aligns across 7 bases. The CDR3 sequence is 16 residues long. Germline V gene data show CDR1 as LGHNA and CDR2 as YSLEER. The V and J ends lost 4 bases and 2 bases, in that order; junction bases with no gene match: 10. The chain's CDR3 is CASSPYDRAGQETQYF. CDR3 nucleotides: TGCGCCAGCAGCCCTTATGACAGGGCCGGTCAAGAGACCCAGTACTTC.

J is TRBJ1-4 and V is TRBV3-1, with TRBD1 as a possible D gene (6 bases). Trimming stripped 4 bases from V and 4 bases from J, with 7 bases between. In germline, CDR1 is LGHDT, CDR2 YNNKEL (reference sequence). This CDR3 spans 13 amino acids. The CDR3 reads CASSRTDNEKLFF. The CDR3 region has the DNA TGTGCCAGCAGCCGGACAGATAATGAAAAACTGTTTTTT. Looking up the rest from reference TRBV3-1 and TRBJ1-4 gives the full variable domain: DTAVSQTPKYLVTQMGNDKSIKCEQNLGHDTMYWYKQDSKKFLKIMFSYNNKELIINETVPNRFSPKSPDKAHLNLHINSLELGDSAVYFCASSRTDNEKLFFGSGTQLSVL.

This clonotype was counted ten times or more. This chain's CDR3 is CASSQEQGSAQPQHF. The CDR3, as DNA: TGCGCCAGCAGCCAAGAACAGGGGAGCGCTCAGCCCCAGCATTTT. The genes are TRBV4-3 and TRBJ1-5; 7 bases line up with TRBD1. This CDR3 is 15 amino acids long. Per germline, CDR1 LGHNA and CDR2 YSLEER. The trim removed 0 bases at V and 6 bases at J, leaving 5 bases unmatched.

The chain couples TRBV4-2 to TRBJ2-5; the match to TRBD1 covers 7 bases. Germline V gene sequence: CDR1 LGHNA, CDR2 YNFKEQ. The length of the CDR3 is 15 residues. The V and J ends lost 0 bases and 3 bases, in that order; junction bases with no gene match: 4. The CDR3 DNA reads as TGTGCCAGCAGCCAAGATTTTCAGGGGGAAGAGACCCAGTACTTC. This gives the protein CASSQDFQGEETQYF.

The J gene is TRBJ2-1, the V gene TRBV7-9, with D unclear. Germline V lookup: CDR1 SEHNR, CDR2 FQNEAQ (reference sequence). This CDR3 is 14 amino acids long. Trimming cost V 0 bases and J 4 bases, with 7 bases left between them. In DNA, the CDR3 is TGTGCCAGCAGCTTAGCTGTAGGTTACAATGAGCAGTTCTTC. Translated: CASSLAVGYNEQFF.

The V and J genes are TRBV28 and TRBJ2-7; possible D gene TRBD1, 6 bases. Trimming removed 5 bases at V and 5 bases at J, with 16 bases between. Germline-derived CDR1 and CDR2 are MDHEN and SYDVKM. This CDR3 region has 14 residues. CDR3 amino acids: CASSPTGLGDEQYF. CDR3 nucleotide sequence: TGTGCCAGCAGTCCAACAGGGTTGGGCGACGAGCAGTACTTC. Together with reference TRBV28 and TRBJ2-7, the CDR3 gives the full variable domain: DVKVTQSSRYLVKRTGEKVFLECVQDMDHENMFWYRQDPGLGLRLIYFSYDVKMKEKGDIPEGYSVSREKKERFSLILESASTNQTSMYLCASSPTGLGDEQYFGPGTRLTVT.